The clone carrying this T cell receptor (beta chain) was seen a single time. Only in-frame clones appear in the TCRdb table, and some are missing; sequencing was by immunoSEQ multiplex PCR. The table has approximately 10,000 clones, under 85% seen once; the top ten hold approximately 8.9%. The record originates from a study of ipilimumab plus nivolumab after autologous stem cell transplantation. Starting 14 to 28 days after autologous transplant, ipilimumab 1 mg/kg was given. Patients received nivolumab 3 mg/kg at weeks 1, 4, 7, 10, then fortnightly to week 26. The CDR3 has 17 amino acids. The V gene's germline CDR1 is LNHDA and CDR2 SQIVND (reference sequence). Trimming cost V 2 bases and J 1 base; bases outside gene matches: 10.

This material consisted of PBMCs, taken in a trial of ipilimumab plus nivolumab as post-transplant consolidation. The chain carries TRBV19 and TRBJ1-1, with 7 positions matching TRBD1. The TCR sequence derives from a male donor with diffuse large B-cell lymphoma. The CDR3 DNA reads as TGTGCCAGTAGTATACCCCCGACAGGGAGGGGGAACACTGAAGCTTTCTTT. Its translation is CASSIPPTGRGNTEAFF. Full variable domain (outside the CDR3, taken from reference TRBV19 and TRBJ1-1): DGGITQSPKYLFRKEGQNVTLSCEQNLNHDAMYWYRQDPGQGLRLIYYSQIVNDFQKGDIAEGYSVSREKKESFPLTVTSAQKNPTAFYLCASSIPPTGRGNTEAFFGQGTRLTVV.